This T cell receptor beta chain appears in the sequencing data of a study of T cell responses to AZD1222 COVID-19 vaccine. Study results and caveats: Donors were mostly white British, more females; clonal diversity possibly underestimated. Repertoires were sampled only after the peak T cell response. As reported, nearly half of all spike-specific TCRs target variant regions that are unmutated.

Here immunoSEQ multiplex PCR was the method, and the copy in TCRdb shows in-frame clones only, minus some. The sample holds under 130,000 clones, about 93% seen once. To note about this clone: Its target is unknown.

The receptor was isolated from an adult in good health. This specimen consisted of peripheral blood, obtained on day 0 of AZD1222 vaccination.

CDR3 in DNA: TGTGCCAGCAGTATAAGGACAGGTTTCCCCATATATTTT. Translation: CASSIRTGFPIYF. The chain joins TRBV2 to TRBJ1-3, with TRBD1 matching over 7 bases. The germline CDR1 and CDR2 sequences are SNHLY and FYNNEI. The CDR3 runs to 13 residues. V was pared by 5 bases and J by 11 bases, with 9 bases of the junction left unmatched.